This T cell receptor beta chain was recorded in a study of vaccination and CD4 T cells after COVID-19. The CDR3 runs to 13 residues. The germline V and J ends were trimmed by 6 bases and 4 bases, with 13 bases remaining between them. CDR1 is MNHEY, CDR2 SVGEGT, per germline. The Oncomine TCR Beta short-read assay sequenced DNA from cultured CD4+ T cells. TCRdb ran MiXCR on the PCR reads and lists one entry per CDR3 protein. The repertoire consists of more than 10,000 distinct CDR3 sequences, with about 60% occurring once and the leading ten covering about 13%. Treatment meaning: 10-day PBMC culture with coronavirus spike peptide pools or control peptides (ViraFEST assay). Note on this clonotype: Its antigen is undetermined.

The specimen sequenced was CD4+ T cells from blood, cultured in vitro. This TCR came from a human donor who had recovered from COVID-19. The rearrangement links TRBV6-2 or TRBV6-3 to TRBJ2-7; unclear D gene. The CDR3 nucleotides are TGTGCCAGCAGAGTCCGGGCAAAATACGAGCAGTACTTC. Encoded protein: CASRVRAKYEQYF.